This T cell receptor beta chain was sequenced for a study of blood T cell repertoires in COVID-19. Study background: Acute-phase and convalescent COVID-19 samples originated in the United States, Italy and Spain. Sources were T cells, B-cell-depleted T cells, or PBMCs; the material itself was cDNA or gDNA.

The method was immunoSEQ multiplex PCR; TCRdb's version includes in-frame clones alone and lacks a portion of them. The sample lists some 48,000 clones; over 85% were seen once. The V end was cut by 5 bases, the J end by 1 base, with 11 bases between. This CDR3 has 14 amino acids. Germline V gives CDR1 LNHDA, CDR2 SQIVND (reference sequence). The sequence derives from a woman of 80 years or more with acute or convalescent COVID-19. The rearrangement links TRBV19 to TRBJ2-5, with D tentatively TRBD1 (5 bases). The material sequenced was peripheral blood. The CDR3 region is CASSPRQTQETQYF. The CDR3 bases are TGTGCCAGTAGTCCCCGACAGACCCAAGAGACCCAGTACTTC.